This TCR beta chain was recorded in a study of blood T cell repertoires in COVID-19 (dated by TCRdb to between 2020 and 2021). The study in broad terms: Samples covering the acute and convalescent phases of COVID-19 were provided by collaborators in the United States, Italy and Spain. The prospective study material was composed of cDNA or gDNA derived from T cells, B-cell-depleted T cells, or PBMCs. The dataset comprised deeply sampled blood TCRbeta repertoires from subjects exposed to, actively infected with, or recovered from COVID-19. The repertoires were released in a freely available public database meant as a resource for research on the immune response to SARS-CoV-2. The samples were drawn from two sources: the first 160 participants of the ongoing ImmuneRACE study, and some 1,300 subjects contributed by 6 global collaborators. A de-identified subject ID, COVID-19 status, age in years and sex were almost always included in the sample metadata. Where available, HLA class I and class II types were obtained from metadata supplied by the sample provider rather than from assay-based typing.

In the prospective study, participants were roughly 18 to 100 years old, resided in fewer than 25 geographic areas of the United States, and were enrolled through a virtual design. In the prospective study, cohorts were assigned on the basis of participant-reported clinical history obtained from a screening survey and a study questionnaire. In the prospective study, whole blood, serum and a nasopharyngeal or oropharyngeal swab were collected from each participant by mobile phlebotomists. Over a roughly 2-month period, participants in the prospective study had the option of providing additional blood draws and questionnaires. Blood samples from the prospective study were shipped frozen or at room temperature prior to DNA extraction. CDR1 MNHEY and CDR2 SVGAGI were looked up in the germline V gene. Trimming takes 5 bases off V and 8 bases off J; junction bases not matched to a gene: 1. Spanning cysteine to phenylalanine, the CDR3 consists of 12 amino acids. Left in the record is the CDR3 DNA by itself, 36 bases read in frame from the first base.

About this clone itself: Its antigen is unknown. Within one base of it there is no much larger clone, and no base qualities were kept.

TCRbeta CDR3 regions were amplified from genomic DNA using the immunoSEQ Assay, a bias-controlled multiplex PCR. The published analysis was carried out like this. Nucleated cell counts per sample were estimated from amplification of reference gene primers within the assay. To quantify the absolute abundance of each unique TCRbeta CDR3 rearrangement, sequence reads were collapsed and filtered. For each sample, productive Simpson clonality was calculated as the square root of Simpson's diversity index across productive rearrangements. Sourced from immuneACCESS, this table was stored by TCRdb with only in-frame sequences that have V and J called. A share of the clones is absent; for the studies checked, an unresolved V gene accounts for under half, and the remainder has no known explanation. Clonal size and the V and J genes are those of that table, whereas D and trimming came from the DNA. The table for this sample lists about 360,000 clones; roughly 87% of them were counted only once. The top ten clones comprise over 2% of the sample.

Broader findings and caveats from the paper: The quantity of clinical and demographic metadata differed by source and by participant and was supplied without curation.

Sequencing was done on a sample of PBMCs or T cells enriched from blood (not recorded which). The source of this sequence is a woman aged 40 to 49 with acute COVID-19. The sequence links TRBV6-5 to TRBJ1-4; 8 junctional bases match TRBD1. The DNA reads TGTGCCAGCAGTCGGACAGGGGAAAAACTGTTTTTT. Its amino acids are CASSRTGEKLFF.